The next 10 T cell receptor beta chains were all read from a single sample in a study of shared clonotypes between healthy human individuals. The repertoire was sequenced with immunoSEQ multiplex PCR; TCRdb's copy has only in-frame clones and lacks some. The sample contains fewer than 650,000 clones, around 78% of which appear only once. The sequenced sample consisted of PBMCs. The receptor set was obtained from a woman aged 40 to 50 in good health. Some clones in this sample may be carry-over from other donors' samples.

The chain joins TRBV9 to TRBJ1-2; D is unclear. The CDR3 spans 14 residues. V gave up 0 bases and J gave up 1 base, with 7 bases separating them. From germline, CDR1 is SGDLS and CDR2 YYNGEE. The CDR3 sequence is CASSVVNSNYGYTF. CDR3 DNA sequence: TGTGCCAGCAGCGTAGTAAACAGTAACTATGGCTACACCTTC.

CDR3 protein: CASSLGPMNTEAFF. Written as DNA, the CDR3 is TGTGCCAGCAGTCTGGGACCGATGAACACTGAAGCTTTCTTT. The chain couples TRBV28 to TRBJ1-1, with D possibly being TRBD1 (5 bases). Germline loops: CDR1 MDHEN, CDR2 SYDVKM. The V gene lost 5 bases and the J gene lost 0 bases, with 10 bases spanning the gap. The CDR3 sequence is 14 residues long.

This clone showed up just a few times. This chain links TRBV5-1 with TRBJ1-1; D is undetermined. The V end lost 0 bases, the J end lost 1 base, and 10 bases lay between the germline ends. Germline V lookup: CDR1 SGHRS, CDR2 YFSETQ. The CDR3 runs to 15 residues. CDR3 nucleotide sequence: TGCGCCAGCAGCTTGGACGCCAGGACGAACACTGAAGCTTTCTTT. Its protein product is CASSLDARTNTEAFF.

This chain links TRBV28 with TRBJ1-1, with D tentatively TRBD1 (6 bases). The CDR3 is 14 amino acids. Germline assignment: CDR1 MDHEN and CDR2 SYDVKM. The ends were cut back, 1 base at V and 3 bases at J, with 9 bases in the middle. The CDR3 region has the DNA TGTGCCAGCAGTTTATTCCGGACAGACACTGAAGCTTTCTTT. Amino acid sequence: CASSLFRTDTEAFF.

The J gene is TRBJ2-2, the V gene TRBV29-1, with TRBD1 identical over 7 bases. Germline-derived CDR1 and CDR2 are SQVTM and ANQGSEA. Losses at the gene ends were 5 bases for V and 0 bases for J; bases not matched to a gene: 3. This CDR3 is 14 amino acids long. CDR3 protein: CSVRGPSNTGELFF. The CDR3 DNA sequence: TGCAGCGTTAGGGGGCCCTCGAACACCGGGGAGCTGTTTTTT.

This clone occurred a few times. The V call is TRBV7-9, the J call TRBJ1-1; D call uncertain. CDR1 and CDR2 (germline): SEHNR, FQNEAQ (reference sequence). This CDR3 contains 15 residues. V lost 2 bases and J 1 base, leaving 11 bases between the germline ends. CDR3 residues: CASSLILGENTEAFF. CDR3 coding DNA: TGTGCCAGCAGCTTAATCCTCGGGGAGAACACTGAAGCTTTCTTT.

This chain links TRBV18 with TRBJ2-1; 8 bases line up with TRBD2. Germline V lookup: CDR1 KGHSH, CDR2 LQKENI. The junction had 7 bases not matched to a gene; V was cut back by 3 bases and J by 3 bases. The CDR3 extends over 16 amino acids. In DNA form, the CDR3 reads TGTGCCAGCTCACCCCCCGGACTAGCAGGCTACAATGAGCAGTTCTTC. Translation: CASSPPGLAGYNEQFF.

A few counts support this clone. The rearrangement uses TRBV18 and TRBJ1-5; D gene uncertain. CDR3 length equals 14 residues. CDR1 is KGHSH and CDR2 is LQKENI in the germline V gene. V lost 2 bases and J 5 bases, leaving 10 bases between the germline ends. For the CDR3, the DNA is TGTGCCAGCTCACCAGGAGGGAAGGATCAGCCCCAGCATTTT. Residues: CASSPGGKDQPQHF.

The gene calls are TRBV13 and TRBJ1-2; no reliable D call. In germline, CDR1 is PRHDT, CDR2 FYEKMQ (reference sequence). Trimming pared 4 bases from V and 7 bases from J, leaving 10 bases between. This CDR3 comprises 12 residues. Here the CDR3 reads CASSSGSTGYTF. The CDR3 DNA reads as TGTGCCAGCAGCTCCGGGTCCACTGGCTACACCTTC.

This chain uses TRBV5-1 with TRBJ2-1; D assignment may be TRBD1 or TRBD2 (5 bases each). The CDR3 spans 16 residues. Trimming pared 0 bases from V and 4 bases from J, leaving 14 bases between. In germline, CDR1 is SGHRS, CDR2 YFSETQ. The chain's CDR3 is CASSLGLLGVYNEQFF. The CDR3 DNA is TGCGCCAGCAGCTTGGGGCTCCTGGGGGTTTACAATGAGCAGTTCTTC. Based on the CDR3 plus reference TRBV5-1 and TRBJ2-1, the full variable domain is KAGVTQTPRYLIKTRGQQVTLSCSPISGHRSVSWYQQTPGQGLQFLFEYFSETQRNKGNFPGRFSGRQFSNSRSEMNVSTLELGDSALYLCASSLGLLGVYNEQFFGPGTRLTVL.